This section outlines one T cell receptor beta chain sequence together with its context. Antigen specificity is unknown. In building TCR beta libraries, iRepertoire HTBI primers were used together with Arm-PCR of CDR3 regions. Via MiXCR, TCRdb re-called the multiplex PCR reads, giving one row per CDR3 protein. In the table there are 300,000 to 450,000 distinct CDR3 sequences, around 15% of which are singletons. Time point indicated: newly diagnosed GD, antithyroid drugs for less than 3 months. Following extraction of RNA from PBMCs, that RNA was used to make the TCR library. These data are taken from a study of regulatory T cells in long-lasting Graves disease. The ends were cut back, 6 bases at V and 1 base at J, with 19 bases in the middle. The germline gives CDR1 MNHNS, CDR2 SASEGT. The CDR3 totals 17 residues. Whole-study results and caveats: Public clonotype sharing was higher in persistent than newly diagnosed patients.

The chain uses TRBV6-1 and TRBJ1-5; D may be TRBD1 (5 bases). This TCR was sampled from a female donor with Graves disease. Sequencing used peripheral blood mononuclear cells (PBMCs), obtained at new diagnosis, from a patient treated with antithyroid drugs. The CDR3 sequence is CASRTGRRGGSNQPQHF. The CDR3 bases are TGTGCCAGCAGGACGGGACGCCGAGGAGGGAGCAATCAGCCCCAGCATTTT.